Below, 14 T cell receptor beta chains from the same sample are listed, as sequenced in a study of blood T cell repertoires in COVID-19. Generated by immunoSEQ multiplex PCR, the TCRdb table keeps only in-frame clones and is missing some. This sample has around 250,000 clones, with around 88% found just once. The specimen sequenced was peripheral blood. The receptors originated from a man aged 40-49 years with active or convalescent COVID-19.

The chain recombines TRBV18 with TRBJ2-5; a weak D match, TRBD2 (6 bases). V dropped 3 bases and J dropped 1 base, with 15 bases sitting between them. There are 16 residues in the CDR3. Looked up from germline, CDR1 is KGHSH and CDR2 is LQKENI. This CDR3 is CASSPGGSGVQETQYF. CDR3 nucleotide sequence: TGTGCCAGCTCACCGGGAGGTAGCGGTGTCCAAGAGACCCAGTACTTC.

The J gene is TRBJ2-5, the V gene TRBV19; 13 bases line up with TRBD2. V lost 5 bases, J lost 4 bases, and 4 bases stayed unmatched. Per the germline V gene, CDR1 is LNHDA and CDR2 is SQIVND (reference sequence). The CDR3 loop spans 15 amino acids. The CDR3 region is CASSEGLAGRETQYF. In DNA form, the CDR3 reads TGTGCCAGTAGTGAGGGACTAGCGGGACGAGAGACCCAGTACTTC.

This rearrangement joins TRBV10-3 to TRBJ1-6; a possible D gene is TRBD1 (5 bases). The CDR3 extends over 17 amino acids. Germline V gives CDR1 ENHRY, CDR2 SYGVKD. Trimming pared 6 bases from V and 5 bases from J, leaving 20 bases between. This CDR3 reads CAISSPHGAGDNSPLHF. DNA for the CDR3: TGTGCCATCAGCAGTCCCCACGGGGCGGGGGATAATTCACCCCTCCACTTT.

The genes are TRBV6-5 and TRBJ1-4, with D tentatively TRBD1 (6 bases). The CDR3 spans 15 residues. Deletions cut 4 bases from V and 7 bases from J, with 16 bases between. Per the germline V gene, CDR1 is MNHEY and CDR2 is SVGAGI. The CDR3 nucleotides read TGTGCCAGCAGTTTCGGGGGGCGGTGGAGTGAAAAACTGTTTTTT. Translated, it gives CASSFGGRWSEKLFF.

V usage is TRBV27 and J usage is TRBJ2-2; 10 bases agree with TRBD1. With V trimmed by 2 bases and J by 7 bases, 13 bases remained unmatched. Germline CDR1 is MNHEY and CDR2 is SMNVEV (reference sequence). The CDR3 is 18 amino acids. The CDR3: CASSLEIPDRGRVGELFF. The CDR3 region has the DNA TGTGCCAGCAGTTTAGAAATTCCTGACAGGGGGCGCGTCGGGGAGCTGTTTTTT.

The chain has TRBV18 and TRBJ1-1, with 9 bases that match TRBD1. V lost 4 bases, J lost 4 bases, and 7 bases stayed unmatched. Germline V CDR1 and CDR2: KGHSH, LQKENI. The CDR3 is 15 residues long. The CDR3 is CASSQTGTGLTEAFF. The CDR3 DNA reads TGTGCCAGCTCACAAACCGGGACAGGGCTCACTGAAGCTTTCTTT. The whole variable domain, remainder taken from reference TRBV18 and TRBJ1-1, is NAGVMQNPRHLVRRRGQEARLRCSPMKGHSHVYWYRQLPEEGLKFMVYLQKENIIDESGMPKERFSAEFPKEGPSILRIQQVVRGDSAAYFCASSQTGTGLTEAFFGQGTRLTVV.

The V gene is TRBV6-5, the J gene TRBJ2-7; a weak D match, TRBD1 (6 bases). The CDR3 consists of 14 residues. CDR1 is MNHEY, CDR2 SVGAGI, per germline. The germline V and J ends were trimmed by 4 bases and 7 bases, with 17 bases remaining between them. In nucleotides, the CDR3 is TGTGCCAGCAGTTTGCAGGGGCGCCTGGGGGAGCAGTACTTC. It yields the protein CASSLQGRLGEQYF.

V is TRBV30 and J is TRBJ2-1; D not certain. Germline loops: CDR1 GTSNPN, CDR2 SVGIG (reference sequence). Trimming took off 0 bases at V and 5 bases at J, with 8 bases between the two ends. The CDR3 extends over 13 amino acids. In nucleotides, the CDR3 is TGTGCCTGGAGTGTACAGAGCAACAATGAGCAGTTCTTC. The encoded protein is CAWSVQSNNEQFF.

This chain joins TRBV5-1 and TRBJ1-2, with 9 bases fitting TRBD1. This CDR3 is 13 amino acids long. Germline-derived CDR1 and CDR2 are SGHRS and YFSETQ. With 5 bases clipped from V and 8 bases from J, the junction kept 7 bases outside the gene matches. CDR3 amino acids: CASRTGTGNGYTF. As DNA, the CDR3 is TGCGCCAGCAGAACCGGGACAGGGAACGGCTACACCTTC.

The genes are TRBV2 and TRBJ1-2; the match to TRBD1 covers 7 bases. The junction had 4 bases not matched to a gene; V was cut back by 5 bases and J by 4 bases. Germline CDR1 SNHLY, CDR2 FYNNEI. This CDR3 has 13 residues. The chain's CDR3 is CASSRQGSYGYTF. In nucleotides, the CDR3 is TGTGCCAGCAGTAGACAGGGCAGCTATGGCTACACCTTC.

The V gene is TRBV5-1, the J gene TRBJ2-3; perhaps TRBD2 as D (6 bases). The V gene's germline CDR1 is SGHRS and CDR2 YFSETQ. The CDR3 spans 15 residues. Trimming removed 1 base from V and 0 bases from J, with 9 bases in between. CDR3 coding DNA: TGCGCCAGCAGCTTGAGGAGGGCGAGCACAGATACGCAGTATTTT. This sequence encodes CASSLRRASTDTQYF.

The CDR3 DNA reads as TGTGCCAGCAGACAGAGCGGGGGGGGACACAATGAGCAGTTCTTC. This encodes CASRQSGGGHNEQFF. The rearrangement joins TRBV7-8 to TRBJ2-1; 10 positions agree with TRBD2. The CDR3 extends over 15 amino acids. Germline lookup yields CDR1 SGHVS and CDR2 FQNEAQ. V was pared by 6 bases and J by 5 bases, with 7 bases of the junction left unmatched.

The rearrangement uses TRBV2 and TRBJ1-5, with D unresolved. CDR3 length: 14 amino acids. V was shortened by 3 bases and J by 6 bases, with 12 bases between the two germline ends. Germline CDR1 is SNHLY and CDR2 is FYNNEI. For the CDR3, the DNA is TGTGCCAGCAGTGACGAAAGCTACTTTCAGCCCCAGCATTTT. Protein sequence: CASSDESYFQPQHF.

V and J are TRBV18 and TRBJ2-3; 9 bases map to TRBD1. The trim removed 3 bases at V and 4 bases at J, leaving 5 bases unmatched. CDR1 KGHSH and CDR2 LQKENI come from the germline V gene. This CDR3 spans 15 amino acids. The CDR3 sequence: CASSPSQGAADTQYF. The CDR3 DNA is TGTGCCAGCTCACCCTCACAGGGGGCCGCAGATACGCAGTATTTT.